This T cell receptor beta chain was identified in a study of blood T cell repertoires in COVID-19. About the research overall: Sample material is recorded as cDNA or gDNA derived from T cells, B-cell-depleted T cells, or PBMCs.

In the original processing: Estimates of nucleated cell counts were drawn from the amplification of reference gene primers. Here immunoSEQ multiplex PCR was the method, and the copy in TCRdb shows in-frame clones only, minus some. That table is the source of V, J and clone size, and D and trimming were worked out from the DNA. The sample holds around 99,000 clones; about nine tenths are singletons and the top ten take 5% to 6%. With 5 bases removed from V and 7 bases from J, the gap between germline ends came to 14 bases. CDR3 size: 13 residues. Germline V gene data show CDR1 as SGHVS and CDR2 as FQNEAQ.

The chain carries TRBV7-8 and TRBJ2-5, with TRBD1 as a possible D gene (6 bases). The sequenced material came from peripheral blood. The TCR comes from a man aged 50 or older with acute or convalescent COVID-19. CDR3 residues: CASSPPVGGTQYF. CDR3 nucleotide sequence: TGTGCCAGCAGCCCCCCGGTAGGGGGGACCCAGTACTTC.